These 9 T cell receptor beta chains share one sample of origin, sequenced in a study of blood T cell repertoires in COVID-19. Produced via immunoSEQ multiplex PCR; TCRdb's table is partial and in-frame only. The top ten hold less than 2% of the sample, which has around 280,000 clones, about 90% seen once. The source material was PBMCs or T cells enriched from blood (not recorded which). These receptors were taken from a woman aged 18 to 35 with acute COVID-19.

The chain combines TRBV11-2 with TRBJ2-2; TRBD2 matches at 11 bases. J was trimmed by 4 bases and V by 5 bases; bases with no gene match: 15. The CDR3 is 19 amino acids. Germline V gene sequence: CDR1 SGHAT, CDR2 FQNNGV. CDR3 residues: CASSPLATSGRLGTGELFF. The CDR3, as DNA: TGTGCCAGCAGCCCCCTGGCCACTAGCGGGAGATTGGGCACCGGGGAGCTGTTTTTT.

The chain carries TRBV27 and TRBJ1-2; D gene uncertain. V shed 2 bases and J shed 6 bases, with 16 bases lying between them. Germline V gene data show CDR1 as MNHEY and CDR2 as SMNVEV (reference sequence). The CDR3 consists of 15 residues. In DNA form, the CDR3 reads TGTGCCAGCAGTTTAAGTGTGCTCGGGGAGGATGGCTACACCTTC. It translates to CASSLSVLGEDGYTF.

The chain joins TRBV28 to TRBJ2-1; unclear D gene. Trimming cost V 2 bases and J 0 bases, with 11 bases left between them. Germline loops: CDR1 MDHEN, CDR2 SYDVKM. The CDR3 is 16 amino acids. The CDR3 loop is CASSLLLQSSYNEQFF. In DNA, the CDR3 is TGTGCCAGCAGTTTACTCCTACAGAGCTCCTACAATGAGCAGTTCTTC.

The DNA for the CDR3 is TGCGCCAGCAGCCAAGTGGACAGGGGGCACCTTACGAGCTCTGGAAACACCATATATTTT. This encodes CASSQVDRGHLTSSGNTIYF. The chain has TRBV4-1 and TRBJ1-3, with 11 bases lining up with TRBD1. V was pared by 1 base and J by 0 bases, with 11 bases of the junction left unmatched. CDR1 and CDR2 (germline): MGHRA, YSYEKL. The CDR3 is made up of 20 amino acids.

V gene TRBV27 combines with J gene TRBJ1-5, with D hard to call. Germline V CDR1 and CDR2: MNHEY, SMNVEV (reference sequence). V was clipped by 1 base and J by 4 bases, with 11 bases between them. The CDR3 consists of 15 residues. The CDR3 here is CASSLFGGGNQPQHF. The CDR3 DNA sequence: TGTGCCAGCAGTTTATTCGGCGGAGGAAATCAGCCCCAGCATTTT.

The chain combines TRBV12-3 or TRBV12-4 with TRBJ1-4; D unresolved. V was cut by 7 bases and J by 0 bases, with 3 bases left in between. The CDR3 has 12 residues. The chain's CDR3 is CASTATNEKLFF. The CDR3 DNA is TGTGCCAGCACCGCAACTAATGAAAAACTGTTTTTT.

V and J are TRBV19 and TRBJ2-1, with 14 bases that match TRBD2. The length of the CDR3 is 14 residues. From germline, CDR1 is LNHDA and CDR2 SQIVND (reference sequence). The J segment lost 8 bases and the V segment lost 7 bases, leaving 4 bases of the junction unmatched. The CDR3 DNA reads as TGTGCCAGTATCGGGACTAGCGGGAGAGATGAGCAGTTCTTC. As protein: CASIGTSGRDEQFF.

The rearrangement joins TRBV6-5 to TRBJ2-7, with 9 positions matching TRBD2. CDR1 MNHEY and CDR2 SVGAGI come from the germline V gene. The CDR3 runs 16 residues. The V and J ends lost 0 bases and 2 bases, in that order; junction bases with no gene match: 5. CDR3 in DNA: TGTGCCAGCAGTTACTCCTTTAGCGGGAGTGCCTACGAGCAGTACTTC. Translation: CASSYSFSGSAYEQYF.

The rearrangement joins TRBV3-1 (or the pseudogene TRBV3-2) to TRBJ2-1, with 8 bases that match TRBD2. CDR1 is LGHDT and CDR2 is YNNKEL in the germline V gene (reference sequence). V lost 5 bases and J lost 3; bases outside the gene matches: 9. The CDR3 consists of 16 residues. CDR3 DNA: TGTGCCAGCAGCACCCGGGGGGGGCAAAGCTACAATGAGCAGTTCTTC. Amino acid sequence: CASSTRGGQSYNEQFF.